This entry lists 16 T cell receptor beta chains sequenced from one sample in a study of high-grade serous ovarian cancer treatment subgroups (dated by TCRdb to the early 2020s). The tumor samples were collected prior to definitive surgery or chemotherapy. The library relied on the immunoSEQ multiplex PCR assay. TCRdb's version of the immuneACCESS table is confined to in-frame rearrangements and falls short of the full clone set. An unresolved V gene accounts for under half of the shortfall where checked; the remainder is of unknown origin. The sample data list more than 15,000 clones, and 73% of these were observed just once. The ten most abundant clones make up approximately 4.5% of the sample. The sequencing input was tumor tissue. These receptors originate from a human donor with high-grade serous ovarian cancer.

J is TRBJ2-6 and V is TRBV5-4, with TRBD1 matching 9 bases. V dropped 6 bases and J dropped 3; count of bases not matched to a gene: 13. The germline V gene encodes CDR1 SGHNT and CDR2 YYREEE (reference sequence). The CDR3 has 18 residues. CDR3 amino acids: CASIQGGQGIYGANVLTF. The DNA for the CDR3 is TGTGCCAGCATCCAAGGAGGACAGGGGATTTATGGGGCCAACGTCCTGACTTTC.

The rearrangement links TRBV5-4 to TRBJ2-3; perhaps TRBD2 as D (5 bases). The CDR3 has 14 residues. The V gene's germline CDR1 is SGHNT and CDR2 YYREEE (reference sequence). V dropped 0 bases and J dropped 3 bases, with 8 bases sitting between them. The CDR3 loop is CASSLAGGTDTQYF. Here the CDR3 DNA reads TGTGCCAGCAGCTTGGCCGGCGGGACAGATACGCAGTATTTT. The full variable domain, rest sourced from reference TRBV5-4 and TRBJ2-3, is ETGVTQSPTHLIKTRGQQVTLRCSSQSGHNTVSWYQQALGQGPQFIFQYYREEENGRGNFPPRFSGLQFPNYSSELNVNALELDDSALYLCASSLAGGTDTQYFGPGTRLTVL.

This clone came up a few times. The chain joins TRBV21-1 to TRBJ1-1. TRBV21-1 constitutes a pseudogene. CDR3 length equals 19 residues. The CDR3: CASSKSPGGAFKKNTEAFF. CDR3 nucleotides: TGTGCCAGCAGCAAGTCCCCTGGGGGGGCCTTTAAGAAGAACACTGAAGCTTTCTTT.

The count of this clone is one. J is TRBJ1-2 and V is TRBV30, with TRBD1 identical over 7 bases. The trim removed 2 bases at V and 7 bases at J, leaving 7 bases unmatched. CDR1 GTSNPN and CDR2 SVGIG come from the germline V gene (reference sequence). The CDR3 sequence is 13 residues long. The CDR3 sequence: CAWSSTGSSGYTF. The CDR3 DNA sequence: TGTGCCTGGAGTTCGACAGGGAGTAGTGGCTACACCTTC.

The chain uses TRBV5-1 and TRBJ2-5, with 12 bases identical to TRBD2. CDR3 size: 16 residues. V was pared by 5 bases and J by 5 bases, with 10 bases of the junction left unmatched. Per the germline V gene, CDR1 is SGHRS and CDR2 is YFSETQ. The CDR3 DNA is TGCGCCAGCAGGCCTGATCTAGCGGGGGGGCCGGAGACCCAGTACTTC. This gives the protein CASRPDLAGGPETQYF.

This chain connects TRBV9 to TRBJ1-1, with unresolved D. V was trimmed by 0 bases and J by 5 bases, leaving 8 bases between them. From germline, CDR1 is SGDLS and CDR2 YYNGEE. The CDR3 runs 13 residues. The CDR3 protein is CASSVALGTEAFF. CDR3 in DNA: TGTGCCAGCAGCGTAGCGCTGGGGACTGAAGCTTTCTTT.

The CDR3 DNA is TGTGCCAGCAGTTACGACGGGACAGGGGCCTACGAGCAGTACTTC. Translated: CASSYDGTGAYEQYF. This chain links TRBV6-6 with TRBJ2-7, with 10 bases that match TRBD1. The V segment lost 2 bases and the J segment 2 bases; nucleotides outside the gene matches: 3. This CDR3 contains 15 residues. Germline values: CDR1 MNHNY, CDR2 SVGAGI (reference sequence).

This clone turned up a few times. CDR3 nucleotide sequence: TGTGCCTGGAGCCGGAGGGGGCTAGGGGCTGAAGCTTTCTTT. The encoded protein is CAWSRRGLGAEAFF. The chain joins TRBV30 to TRBJ1-1; 7 bases align to TRBD1. Losses at the gene ends were 3 bases for V and 6 bases for J; bases not matched to a gene: 10. This CDR3 has 14 amino acids. Per germline, CDR1 GTSNPN and CDR2 SVGIG (reference sequence).

The chain recombines TRBV7-9 with TRBJ2-5; tentative D call: TRBD2 (5 bases). Germline CDR1 reads SEHNR; CDR2 reads FQNEAQ (reference sequence). Deletions cut 3 bases from V and 5 bases from J, with 10 bases between. CDR3 length: 13 amino acids. The CDR3 DNA reads as TGTGCCAGCAGCTTGGAGGTCTGGGAGACCCAGTACTTC. Protein product: CASSLEVWETQYF.

This clone was seen just once. The V call is TRBV5-6, the J call TRBJ2-4, with D uncertain. CDR3 length: 14 amino acids. Germline V gene sequence: CDR1 SGHDT, CDR2 YYEEEE. Trimming took off 3 bases at V and 2 bases at J, with 9 bases between the two ends. The CDR3 nucleotides read TGTGCCAGCAGCTCGGTAGGAACCAAAAACATTCAGTACTTC. Its translation is CASSSVGTKNIQYF.

The chain employs TRBV23-1 and TRBJ1-1; 7 bases align to TRBD1. TRBV23-1 is treated as an ORF (open reading frame) with a function not yet certain. This CDR3 has 15 residues. The V segment lost 5 bases and the J segment 0 bases; nucleotides outside the gene matches: 6. The CDR3 DNA reads TGCGCCAGCAGTAAGGACAGGATCATGAACACTGAAGCTTTCTTT. Translation: CASSKDRIMNTEAFF.

The V and J genes are TRBV28 and TRBJ2-7, with D perhaps matching TRBD2 (6 bases). CDR1 and CDR2 (germline): MDHEN, SYDVKM. CDR3 length equals 13 residues. Trimming removed 8 bases from V and 4 bases from J, with 15 bases in between. Here the CDR3 DNA reads TGTGCCAGCCGAGGGGACTCCCTTTACGAGCAGTACTTC. Translated: CASRGDSLYEQYF.

The rearrangement joins TRBV6-5 to TRBJ2-5; D gene ambiguous. V lost 4 bases to trimming and J lost 1 base, with 10 bases between them. The CDR3 consists of 14 residues. From germline, CDR1 is MNHEY and CDR2 SVGAGI. The CDR3 nucleotides read TGTGCCAGCAGTTCCAAATTTGGCCAAGAGACCCAGTACTTC. Its protein product is CASSSKFGQETQYF.

CDR3 region: CASRGPEGPQHF. The CDR3 DNA is TGTGCCAGCAGGGGCCCCGAAGGTCCCCAGCATTTT. The rearrangement links TRBV6-5 to TRBJ1-5; D gene unclear. V lost 6 bases, J lost 10 bases, and 13 bases lay in between. This CDR3 contains 12 residues. CDR1 is MNHEY, CDR2 SVGAGI, per germline.

The chain uses TRBV7-2 and TRBJ2-4, with D perhaps assigned TRBD1 or TRBD2 (6 bases each). Germline values: CDR1 SGHTA, CDR2 FQGNSA. V was pared by 4 bases and J by 4 bases, with 11 bases between. The CDR3 is made up of 14 amino acids. The CDR3 DNA sequence: TGTGCCAGCAGCTCGGGGGCCGGTAAAAACATTCAGTACTTC. This gives the protein CASSSGAGKNIQYF.

This chain connects TRBV11-1 to TRBJ2-6, with TRBD1 matching over 7 bases. The V gene's germline CDR1 is SGHAT and CDR2 FQDESV (reference sequence). After removal of 4 bases from V and 2 bases from J, the junction contained 14 bases not matched to a gene. This CDR3 is built from 19 residues. CDR3 amino acids: CASSYNRGRGRAGANVLTF. In nucleotides, the CDR3 is TGTGCCAGCAGCTACAACAGGGGAAGGGGTAGGGCTGGGGCCAACGTCCTGACTTTC.